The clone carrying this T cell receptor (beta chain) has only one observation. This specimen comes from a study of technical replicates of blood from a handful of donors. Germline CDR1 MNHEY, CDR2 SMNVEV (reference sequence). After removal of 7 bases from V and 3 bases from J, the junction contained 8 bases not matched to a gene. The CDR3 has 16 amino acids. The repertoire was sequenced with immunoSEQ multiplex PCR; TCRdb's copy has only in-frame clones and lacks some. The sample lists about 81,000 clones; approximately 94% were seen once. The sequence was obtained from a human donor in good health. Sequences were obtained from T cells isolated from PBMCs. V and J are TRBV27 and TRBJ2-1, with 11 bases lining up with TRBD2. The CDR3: CASTPLGTSGYNEQFF. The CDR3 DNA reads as TGTGCCAGCACCCCATTAGGGACTAGCGGCTACAATGAGCAGTTCTTC.